This T cell receptor (beta chain) was captured in a study of Ad26.COV2.S vaccination and SARS-CoV-2 variants. Study observations and caveats: An underestimation of total T cell responses may have resulted from the TCR breadth and depth analyses. Higher spike-specific TCR breadth was found in vaccine recipients than in placebo recipients.

Using immunoSEQ multiplex PCR, the repertoire was profiled, and TCRdb retains in-frame clones only, with some absent. The sample consists of about 350,000 clones, about 90% of them appearing once. Turning to this clone: Its cognate antigen is unknown.

The source is a human donor who had recovered from COVID-19. Here the sequenced sample was peripheral blood, taken after recovery from COVID-19.

The CDR3 DNA is TGCGCCAGCAGCTCATCATCTAGCACAGATACGCAGTATTTT. This sequence encodes CASSSSSSTDTQYF. The chain employs TRBV5-1 and TRBJ2-3; D unresolved. The germline CDR1 and CDR2 sequences are SGHRS and YFSETQ. The V gene lost 3 bases and the J gene lost 0 bases, with 8 bases spanning the gap. The length of the CDR3 is 14 residues.